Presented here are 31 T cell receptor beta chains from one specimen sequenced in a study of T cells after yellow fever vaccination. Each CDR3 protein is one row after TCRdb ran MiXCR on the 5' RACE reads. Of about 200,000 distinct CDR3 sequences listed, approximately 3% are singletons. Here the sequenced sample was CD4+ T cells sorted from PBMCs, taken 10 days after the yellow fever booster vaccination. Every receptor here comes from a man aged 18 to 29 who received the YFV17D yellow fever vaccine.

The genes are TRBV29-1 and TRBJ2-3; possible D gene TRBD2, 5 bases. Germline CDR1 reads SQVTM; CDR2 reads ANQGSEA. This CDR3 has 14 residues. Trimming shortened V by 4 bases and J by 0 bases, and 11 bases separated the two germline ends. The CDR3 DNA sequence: TGCAGCGTTGTGGAGGTTGGGAGCACAGATACGCAGTATTTT. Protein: CSVVEVGSTDTQYF.

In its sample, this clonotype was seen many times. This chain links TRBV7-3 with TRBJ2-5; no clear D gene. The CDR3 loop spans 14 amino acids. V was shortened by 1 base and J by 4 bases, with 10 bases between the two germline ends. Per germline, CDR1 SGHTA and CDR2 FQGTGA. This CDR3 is CASSLSRWGETQYF. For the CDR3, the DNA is TGTGCCAGCAGCTTAAGTCGGTGGGGAGAGACCCAGTACTTC.

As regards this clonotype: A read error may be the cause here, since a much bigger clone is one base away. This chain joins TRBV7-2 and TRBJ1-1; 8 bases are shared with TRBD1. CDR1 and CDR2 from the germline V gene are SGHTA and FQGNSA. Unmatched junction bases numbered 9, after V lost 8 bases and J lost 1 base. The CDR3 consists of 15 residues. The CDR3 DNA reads TGTGCCAGCTGCGACAGGGGTGGGACGAACACTGAAGCTTTCTTT. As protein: CASCDRGGTNTEAFF.

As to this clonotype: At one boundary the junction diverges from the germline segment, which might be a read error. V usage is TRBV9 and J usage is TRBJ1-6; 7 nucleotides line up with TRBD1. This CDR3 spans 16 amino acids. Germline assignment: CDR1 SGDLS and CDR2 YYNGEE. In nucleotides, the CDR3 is TGTACCAGCAGCCGTGCCGAGGGACAGTCGAGATCACCCCTCCACTTT. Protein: CTSSRAEGQSRSPLHF.

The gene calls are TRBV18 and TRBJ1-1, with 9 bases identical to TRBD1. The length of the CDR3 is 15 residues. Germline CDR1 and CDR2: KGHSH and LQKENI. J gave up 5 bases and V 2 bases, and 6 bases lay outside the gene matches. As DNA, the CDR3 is TGTGCCAGCTCACCAAGACAGGGGGAAGGGACTGAAGCTTTCTTT. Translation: CASSPRQGEGTEAFF.

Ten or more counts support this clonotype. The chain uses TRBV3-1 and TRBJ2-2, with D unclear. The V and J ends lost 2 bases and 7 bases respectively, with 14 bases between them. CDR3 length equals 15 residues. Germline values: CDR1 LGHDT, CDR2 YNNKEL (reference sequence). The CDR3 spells CASSQWGNDGGELFF. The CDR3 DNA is TGTGCCAGCAGCCAATGGGGTAATGATGGCGGGGAGCTGTTTTTT.

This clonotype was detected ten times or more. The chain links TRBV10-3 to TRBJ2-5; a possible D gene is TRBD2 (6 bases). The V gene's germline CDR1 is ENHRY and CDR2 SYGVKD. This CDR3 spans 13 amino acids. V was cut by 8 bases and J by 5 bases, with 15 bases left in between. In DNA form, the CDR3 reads TGTGCCATCGGGGGGAGCCTTGACGAGACCCAGTACTTC. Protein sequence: CAIGGSLDETQYF.

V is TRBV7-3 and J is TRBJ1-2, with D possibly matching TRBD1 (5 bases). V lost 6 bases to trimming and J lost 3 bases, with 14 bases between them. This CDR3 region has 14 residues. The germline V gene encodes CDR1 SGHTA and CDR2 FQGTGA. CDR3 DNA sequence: TGTGCCAGCAGACCCGCCGGGGGGGACTATGGCTACACCTTC. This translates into CASRPAGGDYGYTF.

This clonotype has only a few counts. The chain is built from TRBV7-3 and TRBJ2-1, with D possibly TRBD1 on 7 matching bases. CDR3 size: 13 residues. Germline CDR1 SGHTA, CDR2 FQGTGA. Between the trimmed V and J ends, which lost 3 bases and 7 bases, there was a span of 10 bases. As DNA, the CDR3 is TGTGCCAGCAGCTTCTCAGGGGGGAATGAGCAGTTCTTC. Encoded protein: CASSFSGGNEQFF.

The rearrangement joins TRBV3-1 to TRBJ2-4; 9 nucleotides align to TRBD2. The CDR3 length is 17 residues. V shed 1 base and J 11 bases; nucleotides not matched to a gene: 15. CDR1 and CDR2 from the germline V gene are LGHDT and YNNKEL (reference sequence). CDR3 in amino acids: CASSQGPRLAAGGVQYF. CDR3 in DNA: TGTGCCAGCAGCCAAGGGCCGAGACTAGCGGCCGGGGGTGTTCAGTACTTC.

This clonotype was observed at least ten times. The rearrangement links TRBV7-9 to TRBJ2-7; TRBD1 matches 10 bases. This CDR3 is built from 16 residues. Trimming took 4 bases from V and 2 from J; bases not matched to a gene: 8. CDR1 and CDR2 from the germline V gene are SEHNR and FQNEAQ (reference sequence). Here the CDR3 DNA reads TGTGCCAGCAGCTCTACCGGGACAGGGGCTACCTACGAGCAGTACTTC. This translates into CASSSTGTGATYEQYF.

CDR3 bases: TGTGCCAGCAGCGCAGACAGGGGGGTAGCAGATACGCAGTATTTT. It yields the protein CASSADRGVADTQYF. V is TRBV5-6 and J is TRBJ2-3; 9 positions agree with TRBD1. J lost 4 bases, V lost 4 bases, and 7 bases had no gene match. CDR1 and CDR2 (germline): SGHDT, YYEEEE. This CDR3 contains 15 residues.

The CDR3 DNA reads as TGTGCCAGCAGCTTAGTAACTTGGCACAAAGGGGGCTACACCTTC. Its translation: CASSLVTWHKGGYTF. The rearrangement joins TRBV7-2 to TRBJ1-2; D not resolved. The length of the CDR3 is 15 residues. The V and J ends lost 1 base and 8 bases respectively, with 17 bases between them. Looked up from germline, CDR1 is SGHTA and CDR2 is FQGNSA.

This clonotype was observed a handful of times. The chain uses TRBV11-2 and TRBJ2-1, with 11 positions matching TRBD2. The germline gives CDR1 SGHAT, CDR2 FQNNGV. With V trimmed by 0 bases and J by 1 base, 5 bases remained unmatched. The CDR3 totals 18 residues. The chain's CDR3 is CASSLEGTSGLSYNEQFF. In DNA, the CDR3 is TGTGCCAGCAGCTTAGAAGGGACTAGCGGCCTATCCTACAATGAGCAGTTCTTC.

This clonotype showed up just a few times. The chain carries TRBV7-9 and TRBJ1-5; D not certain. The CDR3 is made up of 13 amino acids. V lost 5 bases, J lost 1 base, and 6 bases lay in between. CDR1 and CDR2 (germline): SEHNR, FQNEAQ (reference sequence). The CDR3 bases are TGTGCCAGCAGCCCAAACAGCAATCAGCCCCAGCATTTT. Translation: CASSPNSNQPQHF.

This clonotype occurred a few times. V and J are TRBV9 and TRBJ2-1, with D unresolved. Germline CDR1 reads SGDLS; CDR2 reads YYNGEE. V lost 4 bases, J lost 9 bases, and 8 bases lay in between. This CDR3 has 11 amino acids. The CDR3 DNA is TGTGCCAGCAGCCATTCCGGTGAGCAGTTCTTC. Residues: CASSHSGEQFF.

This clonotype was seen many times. The CDR3 DNA follows: TGTGCCAGCAGCTTAAATACAGCGCTGGGACCCCTCCACTTT. Translating gives CASSLNTALGPLHF. This chain joins TRBV7-9 and TRBJ1-6; no clear D gene. CDR1 is SEHNR, CDR2 FQNEAQ, per germline (reference sequence). Trimming stripped 2 bases from V and 12 bases from J, with 14 bases between. The CDR3 spans 14 residues.

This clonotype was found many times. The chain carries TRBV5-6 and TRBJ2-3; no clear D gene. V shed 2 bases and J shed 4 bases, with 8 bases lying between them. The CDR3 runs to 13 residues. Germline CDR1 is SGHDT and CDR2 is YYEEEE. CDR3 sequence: CASSLGRADTQYF. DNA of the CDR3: TGTGCCAGCAGCTTAGGTAGGGCAGATACGCAGTATTTT.

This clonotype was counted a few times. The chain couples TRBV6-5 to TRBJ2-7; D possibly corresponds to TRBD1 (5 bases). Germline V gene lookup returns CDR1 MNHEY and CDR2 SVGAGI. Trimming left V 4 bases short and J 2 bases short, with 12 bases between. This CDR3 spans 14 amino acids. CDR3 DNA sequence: TGTGCCAGCAGTTTATCTCTACAGGCCTACGAGCAGTACTTC. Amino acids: CASSLSLQAYEQYF.

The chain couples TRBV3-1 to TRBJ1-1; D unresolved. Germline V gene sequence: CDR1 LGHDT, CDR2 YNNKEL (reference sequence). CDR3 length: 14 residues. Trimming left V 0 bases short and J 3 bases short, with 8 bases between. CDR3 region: CASSQEGSDTEAFF. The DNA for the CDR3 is TGTGCCAGCAGCCAAGAGGGTTCGGACACTGAAGCTTTCTTT.

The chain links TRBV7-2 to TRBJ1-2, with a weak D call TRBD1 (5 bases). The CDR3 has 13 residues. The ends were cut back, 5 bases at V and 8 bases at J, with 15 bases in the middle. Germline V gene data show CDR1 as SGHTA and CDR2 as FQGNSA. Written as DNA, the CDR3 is TGTGCCAGCAGCCTCACCCCGAGGGGAGGCTACACCTTC. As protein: CASSLTPRGGYTF. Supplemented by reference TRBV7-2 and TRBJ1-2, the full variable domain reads GAGVSQSPSNKVTEKGKDVELRCDPISGHTALYWYRQSLGQGLEFLIYFQGNSAPDKSGLPSDRFSAERTGGSVSTLTIQRTQQEDSAVYLCASSLTPRGGYTFGSGTRLTVV.

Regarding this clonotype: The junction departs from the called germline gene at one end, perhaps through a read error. CDR3 sequence: CASSWDGANTGVLFF. The CDR3 DNA sequence: TGTGCCAGCAGCTGGGACGGAGCGAACACCGGGGTGCTGTTTTTT. J is TRBJ2-2 and V is TRBV7-2; D possibly matches TRBD1 or TRBD2 (5 bases each). CDR3 length: 15 residues. The germline CDR1 and CDR2 sequences are SGHTA and FQGNSA. Together with reference TRBV7-2 and TRBJ2-2, the CDR3 gives the full variable domain: GAGVSQSPSNKVTEKGKDVELRCDPISGHTALYWYRQSLGQGLEFLIYFQGNSAPDKSGLPSDRFSAERTGGSVSTLTIQRTQQEDSAVYLCASSWDGANTGVLFFGEGSRLTVL.

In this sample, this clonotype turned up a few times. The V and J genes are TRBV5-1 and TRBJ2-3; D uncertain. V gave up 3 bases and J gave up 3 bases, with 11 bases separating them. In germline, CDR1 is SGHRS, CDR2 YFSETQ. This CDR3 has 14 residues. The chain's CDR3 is CASSSEPFTDTQYF. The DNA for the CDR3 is TGCGCCAGCAGCTCGGAACCCTTTACAGATACGCAGTATTTT.

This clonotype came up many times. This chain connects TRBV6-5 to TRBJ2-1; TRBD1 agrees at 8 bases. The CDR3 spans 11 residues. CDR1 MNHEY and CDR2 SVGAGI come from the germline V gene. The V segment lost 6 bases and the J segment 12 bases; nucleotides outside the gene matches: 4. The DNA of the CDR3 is TGTGCCAGCAGATTCACAGGGGGGCAGTTCTTC. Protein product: CASRFTGGQFF.

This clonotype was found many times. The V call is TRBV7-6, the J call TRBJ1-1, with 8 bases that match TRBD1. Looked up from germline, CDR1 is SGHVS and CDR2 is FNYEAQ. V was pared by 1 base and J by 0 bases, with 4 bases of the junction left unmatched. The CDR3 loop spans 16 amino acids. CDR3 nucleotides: TGTGCCAGCAGCTTAGTCCAGGGGGCCATGAACACTGAAGCTTTCTTT. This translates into CASSLVQGAMNTEAFF.

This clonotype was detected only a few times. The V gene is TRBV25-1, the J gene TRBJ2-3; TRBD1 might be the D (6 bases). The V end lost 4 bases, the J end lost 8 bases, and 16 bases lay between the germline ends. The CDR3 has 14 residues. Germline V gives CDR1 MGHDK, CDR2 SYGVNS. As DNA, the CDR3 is TGTGCCAGCAGTGGCTCATGGGGGCTGGGTACGCAGTATTTT. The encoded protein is CASSGSWGLGTQYF.

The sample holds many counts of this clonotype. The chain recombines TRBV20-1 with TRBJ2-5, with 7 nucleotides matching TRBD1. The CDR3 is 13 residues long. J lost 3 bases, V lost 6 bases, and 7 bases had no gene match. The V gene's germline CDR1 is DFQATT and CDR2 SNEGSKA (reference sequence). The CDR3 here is CSARDSWEETQYF. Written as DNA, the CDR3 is TGCAGTGCGAGGGACAGTTGGGAAGAGACCCAGTACTTC.

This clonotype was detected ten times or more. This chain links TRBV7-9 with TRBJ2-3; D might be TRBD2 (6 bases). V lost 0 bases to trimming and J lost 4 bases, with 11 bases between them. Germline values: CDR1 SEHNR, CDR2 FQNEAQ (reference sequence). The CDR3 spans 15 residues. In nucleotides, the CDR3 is TGTGCCAGCAGCTTAGCAGAGTCGGGGGCAGATACGCAGTATTTT. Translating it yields CASSLAESGADTQYF.

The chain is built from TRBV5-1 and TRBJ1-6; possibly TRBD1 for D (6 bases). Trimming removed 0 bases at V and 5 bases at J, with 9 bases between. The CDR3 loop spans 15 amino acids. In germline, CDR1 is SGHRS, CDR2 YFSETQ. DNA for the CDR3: TGCGCCAGCAGCTTGGGGACAGCCCATAATTCACCCCTCCACTTT. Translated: CASSLGTAHNSPLHF.

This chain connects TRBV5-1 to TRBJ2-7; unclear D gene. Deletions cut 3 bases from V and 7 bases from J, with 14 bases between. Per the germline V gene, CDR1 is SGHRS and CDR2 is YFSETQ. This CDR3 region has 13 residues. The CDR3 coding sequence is TGCGCCAGCAGCTCAGAAGGTGGAAGGGAGCAGTACTTC. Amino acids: CASSSEGGREQYF.

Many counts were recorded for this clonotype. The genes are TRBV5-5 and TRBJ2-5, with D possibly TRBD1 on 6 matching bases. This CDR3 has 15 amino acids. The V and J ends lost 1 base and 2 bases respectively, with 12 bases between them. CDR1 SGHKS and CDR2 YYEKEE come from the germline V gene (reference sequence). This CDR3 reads CASSLTRGWQETQYF. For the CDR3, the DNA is TGTGCCAGCAGCTTGACCAGGGGATGGCAAGAGACCCAGTACTTC.